This T cell receptor beta chain appears in the sequencing data of a study of vaccination and CD4 T cells after COVID-19. Study outcomes and limitations: Median roughly 86% of reactive clones detected in convalescent patients emerged only post-vaccination.

V was trimmed by 6 bases and J by 2 bases, leaving 8 bases between them. Germline CDR1 is MNHNS and CDR2 is SASEGT. This CDR3 region has 13 residues. This sample's treatment: approximately 10-day PBMC culture with coronavirus spike peptide pools or control peptides (ViraFEST assay). Peptide pool stimulation in ViraFEST expanded antigen-specific T cells, whose TCRs were then sequenced. Dates of positive PCR ran from March to December 2020, before US Alpha, Beta and Delta variants. The Oncomine TCR Beta short-read assay was what sequenced the DNA obtained from cultured CD4+ T cells. Genomic DNA was taken out of cultured CD4+ T cells by extraction. TCRdb ran MiXCR on the PCR reads and lists one entry per CDR3 protein. Among over 10,000 distinct CDR3 sequences, 35% to 50% were seen once, and the ten largest hold about 13%. With regard to this clonotype: Its antigen is undetermined.

Specimen: CD4+ T cells from blood, cultured in vitro. The chain recombines TRBV6-1 with TRBJ1-3; D not certain. The TCR originated in a human donor who had recovered from COVID-19. The CDR3: CASRDSAGNTIYF. DNA of the CDR3: TGTGCCAGCAGGGACTCCGCTGGAAACACCATATATTTT.